Below are 30 T cell receptor beta chains sequenced from a single sample in a study of blood T cells in healthy people across ages. Alongside a J-beta primer mix, a sample-barcoded 5' primer served in a second PCR lasting about 7 to 11 cycles. TCRdb re-derived calls from the 5' RACE reads in MiXCR, one entry per CDR3 protein. The repertoire has about 640,000 distinct CDR3 sequences, under 30% of them found once; the top ten carry more than 15%. The sequenced sample was blood. The receptors here all came from a woman at least 80 years old in good health.

Turning to this clonotype: An end of the junction does not agree with germline; a read error may underlie this. The J gene is TRBJ2-7, the V gene TRBV14; D unclear. Germline loops: CDR1 SGHDN, CDR2 FVKESK. The CDR3 loop spans 12 amino acids. The CDR3 region is CASSQDRLGQYF. CDR3 nucleotide sequence: TGTGCCAGTAGCCAAGATCGGCTTGGACAGTACTTC. Full variable domain (missing parts from reference TRBV14 and TRBJ2-7): EAGVTQFPSHSVIEKGQTVTLRCDPISGHDNLYWYRRVMGKEIKFLLHFVKESKQDESGMPNNRFLAERTGGTYSTLKVQPAELEDSGVYFCASSQDRLGQYFGPGTRLTVT.

This clonotype was detected ten times or more. This rearrangement joins TRBV6-5 to TRBJ2-7, with D maybe TRBD1 (6 bases). Germline lookup yields CDR1 MNHEY and CDR2 SVGAGI. The CDR3 totals 13 residues. The CDR3 region is CAARDTLSYEQYF. The CDR3 region has the DNA TGTGCAGCCAGGGACACTCTTTCCTACGAGCAGTACTTC.

The rearrangement joins TRBV5-1 to TRBJ2-4; a possible D gene is TRBD1 (5 bases). Judging by the DNA end, TRBJ2-7 fits better; the J call may be wrong. The CDR3 is 15 amino acids. CDR1 SGHRS and CDR2 YFSETQ come from the germline V gene. CDR3 DNA sequence: TGCGCCAGCAGCTTGGGGGGCGGTGGTTATGACGAGCAGTACTTC. Translated, it gives CASSLGGGGYDEQYF.

Here the CDR3 reads CASSLSAQEGSPLHF. As DNA, the CDR3 is TGCGCCAGCAGCTTGTCGGCACAAGAGGGATCACCCCTCCACTTT. The J gene is TRBJ1-6, the V gene TRBV5-1; D is undetermined. Trimming left V 1 base short and J 10 bases short, with 15 bases between. This CDR3 is 15 amino acids long. In germline, CDR1 is SGHRS, CDR2 YFSETQ.

Many counts were recorded for this clonotype. The chain carries TRBV3-1 and TRBJ1-6; D is possibly TRBD1 (5 bases). V lost 0 bases, J lost 9 bases, and 12 bases lay in between. This CDR3 has 15 residues. Germline loops: CDR1 LGHDT, CDR2 YNNKEL (reference sequence). The CDR3 DNA reads TGTGCCAGCAGCCAAGACCTGGGGGGGATTTCACCCCTCCACTTT. It encodes CASSQDLGGISPLHF.

A word on this clonotype: A much more abundant neighbour one base away suggests this may be a read error. The rearrangement joins TRBV7-8 to TRBJ1-5; 8 nucleotides match TRBD1. The CDR3 is 16 amino acids. The germline V gene has CDR1 SGHVS and CDR2 FQNEAQ. V dropped 2 bases and J dropped 7; count of bases not matched to a gene: 10. The CDR3 region has the DNA TGTGCCAGCAGCTTAAAATCGGGGCAGGGGGCGCAGCCCCAGCATTTT. This translates into CASSLKSGQGAQPQHF.

This clonotype came up many times. This chain links TRBV7-2 with TRBJ1-5; perhaps TRBD1 as D (6 bases). The germline gives CDR1 SGHTA, CDR2 FQGNSA. V was clipped by 3 bases and J by 5 bases, with 14 bases between them. This CDR3 comprises 15 residues. The CDR3 nucleotides read TGTGCCAGCAGCTTTTACCAGGGGTGGGATCAGCCCCAGCATTTT. Its protein is CASSFYQGWDQPQHF.

V usage is TRBV3-1 and J usage is TRBJ1-2, with TRBD1 matching over 8 bases. This CDR3 region has 14 residues. Germline CDR1 reads LGHDT; CDR2 reads YNNKEL (reference sequence). J gave up 1 base and V 6 bases, and 4 bases lay outside the gene matches. CDR3 protein: CASSNRGYNYGYTF. The CDR3, as DNA: TGTGCCAGCAGTAACAGGGGGTATAACTATGGCTACACCTTC.

This clonotype has ten or more counts. This rearrangement joins TRBV4-2 to TRBJ2-1; perhaps D is TRBD1 or TRBD2 (5 bases each). CDR3 length: 16 amino acids. Germline V gives CDR1 LGHNA, CDR2 YNFKEQ. V was trimmed by 0 bases and J by 3 bases, leaving 12 bases between them. The DNA of the CDR3 is TGTGCCAGCAGCCAAGATCTGAGGGGCGGCTACAATGAGCAGTTCTTC. Translated, it gives CASSQDLRGGYNEQFF.

The CDR3 here is CASSRARVRYHRDYGYTF. As DNA, the CDR3 is TGTGCCAGCAGCCGAGCCAGGGTCAGATACCACCGAGACTATGGCTACACCTTC. The chain carries TRBV3-1 and TRBJ1-2; possible D gene TRBD1, 5 bases. This CDR3 has 18 residues. The V end lost 4 bases, the J end lost 3 bases, and 24 bases lay between the germline ends. The germline V gene has CDR1 LGHDT and CDR2 YNNKEL (reference sequence). Drawing the rest from reference TRBV3-1 and TRBJ1-2, the complete variable domain is DTAVSQTPKYLVTQMGNDKSIKCEQNLGHDTMYWYKQDSKKFLKIMFSYNNKELIINETVPNRFSPKSPDKAHLNLHINSLELGDSAVYFCASSRARVRYHRDYGYTFGSGTRLTVV.

This rearrangement joins TRBV5-1 to TRBJ2-5; possible D gene TRBD2, 6 bases. The germline V and J ends were trimmed by 4 bases and 1 base, with 11 bases remaining between them. This CDR3 has 14 amino acids. The germline gives CDR1 SGHRS, CDR2 YFSETQ. For the CDR3, the DNA is TGCGCCAGCAGCGGGGGACTCCCCCAAGAGACCCAGTACTTC. Translation gives CASSGGLPQETQYF. Together with reference TRBV5-1 and TRBJ2-5, the CDR3 gives the full variable domain: KAGVTQTPRYLIKTRGQQVTLSCSPISGHRSVSWYQQTPGQGLQFLFEYFSETQRNKGNFPGRFSGRQFSNSRSEMNVSTLELGDSALYLCASSGGLPQETQYFGPGTRLLVL.

V usage is TRBV3-1 and J usage is TRBJ1-2, with TRBD1 as a possible D gene (5 bases). Trimming stripped 3 bases from V and 8 bases from J, with 13 bases between. The CDR3 is made up of 13 amino acids. The germline CDR1 and CDR2 sequences are LGHDT and YNNKEL (reference sequence). This chain's CDR3 is CASSQSGTGGYTF. The DNA of the CDR3 is TGTGCCAGCAGCCAGTCAGGGACGGGGGGCTACACCTTC.

This clonotype was detected a few times. V usage is TRBV4-1 and J usage is TRBJ1-2; TRBD1 matches at 7 bases. V shed 0 bases, J shed 4 bases, and the junction held 11 bases outside the gene matches. Germline CDR1 MGHRA, CDR2 YSYEKL. The CDR3 length is 17 residues. The DNA for the CDR3 is TGCGCCAGCAGCCAAGACCCCTCCCGACAGGGAGGCTATGGCTACACCTTC. Its translation: CASSQDPSRQGGYGYTF.

The chain links TRBV7-3 to TRBJ1-1; D unclear. Between the trimmed V and J ends, which lost 5 bases and 5 bases, there was a span of 12 bases. Germline assignment: CDR1 SGHTA and CDR2 FQGTGA. The CDR3 extends over 13 amino acids. The CDR3 coding sequence is TGTGCCAGCAGCCGCGAGGTGAGGACTGAAGCTTTCTTT. Amino acid sequence: CASSREVRTEAFF.

The chain carries TRBV4-1 and TRBJ2-7; 7 bases line up with TRBD2. This CDR3 has 14 residues. J lost 7 bases, V lost 4 bases, and 10 bases had no gene match. The germline gives CDR1 MGHRA, CDR2 YSYEKL. The DNA for the CDR3 is TGCGCCAGCAGCCCCCGGCGGGGGTTCAATGAGCAGTACTTC. Its protein product is CASSPRRGFNEQYF.

Points on this clonotype: This could be a read error, since a much larger clone is one nucleotide away. No conserved phenylalanine or tryptophan ends this CDR3, so it is likely a read error. J is TRBJ2-5 and V is TRBV18, with 12 bases lining up with TRBD2. The J segment lost 11 bases and the V segment lost 6 bases, leaving 28 bases of the junction unmatched. The CDR3 is 20 residues long. Germline CDR1 is KGHSH and CDR2 is LQKENI. The CDR3 DNA reads TGTGCCAGCTCGCTGACTAGCGGGGGATCTGGAACGGCAAATATCAATGAGCAGTACTGC. This sequence encodes CASSLTSGGSGTANINEQYC.

V gene TRBV7-2 combines with J gene TRBJ1-1; TRBD1 matches 7 bases. The germline CDR1 and CDR2 sequences are SGHTA and FQGNSA. The ends lost 3 bases at V and 4 bases at J; junction bases unmatched: 5. CDR3 length equals 14 residues. DNA for the CDR3: TGTGCCAGCAGCTTGAGAACAGGGGTCACTGAAGCTTTCTTT. Protein: CASSLRTGVTEAFF.

This clonotype was seen a handful of times. J is TRBJ2-2 and V is TRBV5-1; D possibly corresponds to TRBD2 (6 bases). This CDR3 has 15 amino acids. Trimming took off 4 bases at V and 6 bases at J, with 16 bases between the two ends. The germline gives CDR1 SGHRS, CDR2 YFSETQ. Written as DNA, the CDR3 is TGCGCCAGCAGCGCTACGACTAGTCGAGCCGGGGAGCTGTTTTTT. This encodes CASSATTSRAGELFF.

The CDR3 is CASSLGLGGRETQYF. CDR3 coding DNA: TGTGCCAGCAGCCTGGGACTAGGGGGCCGAGAGACCCAGTACTTC. The chain carries TRBV2 and TRBJ2-5; D may be TRBD2 (8 bases). This CDR3 contains 15 residues. The ends were cut back, 6 bases at V and 4 bases at J, with 18 bases in the middle. CDR1 and CDR2 (germline): SNHLY, FYNNEI.

On this clonotype: A read error is possible here, since a much larger clone lies one base away. DNA for the CDR3: TGTGCCAACAGACATCCAGGGGGTCGAAATGAAGCTTTCTTT. Protein product: CANRHPGGRNEAFF. The chain employs TRBV7-9 and TRBJ1-1, with TRBD1 identical over 7 bases. Germline lookup yields CDR1 SEHNR and CDR2 FQNEAQ (reference sequence). V gave up 10 bases and J gave up 7 bases; unmatched junction bases: 15. The CDR3 extends over 14 amino acids. The full variable domain, rest sourced from reference TRBV7-9 and TRBJ1-1, is DTGVSQNPRHKITKRGQNVTFRCDPISEHNRLYWYRQTLGQGPEFLTYFQNEAQLEKSRLLSDRFSAERPKGSFSTLEIQRTEQGDSAMYLCANRHPGGRNEAFFGQGTRLTVV.

This clonotype was found a few times. V gene TRBV28 combines with J gene TRBJ2-2; D might be TRBD1 (6 bases). This CDR3 is built from 15 residues. Germline V gene sequence: CDR1 MDHEN, CDR2 SYDVKM. Trimming stripped 0 bases from V and 1 base from J, with 6 bases between. The CDR3, as DNA: TGTGCCAGCAGTTTATGGGGACAGAACACCGGGGAGCTGTTTTTT. Encoded protein: CASSLWGQNTGELFF.

This clonotype was seen many times. This sequence joins TRBV10-3 and TRBJ2-6; D possibly corresponds to TRBD1 (5 bases). V lost 8 bases, J lost 3 bases, and 11 bases lay in between. This CDR3 is 14 amino acids long. The germline gives CDR1 ENHRY, CDR2 SYGVKD. CDR3 in DNA: TGTGCCATCTTAGGGGTGGTTGGGGCCAACGTCCTGACTTTC. Amino acid sequence: CAILGVVGANVLTF.

This clonotype has at least ten counts. This sequence joins TRBV7-2 and TRBJ2-7, with D perhaps matching TRBD1 (5 bases). The V end was cut by 1 base, the J end by 1 base, with 20 bases between. CDR3 length: 18 residues. Germline V gene lookup returns CDR1 SGHTA and CDR2 FQGNSA. The CDR3 DNA is TGTGCCAGCAGCTTAGGTATCGGGTCCCCCACAGGTTCCTACGAGCAGTACTTC. Protein sequence: CASSLGIGSPTGSYEQYF. Looking up the rest from reference TRBV7-2 and TRBJ2-7 gives the full variable domain: GAGVSQSPSNKVTEKGKDVELRCDPISGHTALYWYRQSLGQGLEFLIYFQGNSAPDKSGLPSDRFSAERTGGSVSTLTIQRTQQEDSAVYLCASSLGIGSPTGSYEQYFGPGTRLTVT.

The chain combines TRBV20-1 with TRBJ2-7; D not resolved. V lost 1 base, J lost 0 bases, and 7 bases lay in between. In germline, CDR1 is DFQATT, CDR2 SNEGSKA (reference sequence). There are 13 residues in the CDR3. CDR3 residues: CSARGHSSYEQYF. The DNA of the CDR3 is TGCAGTGCTAGAGGGCATTCCTCCTACGAGCAGTACTTC.

This clonotype was found many times. This chain joins TRBV24-1 and TRBJ2-1; 8 bases are a match to TRBD2. The V segment lost 6 bases and the J segment 2 bases; nucleotides outside the gene matches: 8. CDR3 length: 16 amino acids. Germline CDR1 reads KGHDR; CDR2 reads SFDVKD. This CDR3 reads CATSSPSGGAYNEQFF. For the CDR3, the DNA is TGTGCCACCAGTTCCCCTTCCGGGGGGGCCTACAATGAGCAGTTCTTC.

This clonotype came up many times. This chain links TRBV9 with TRBJ2-3; 7 positions agree with TRBD2. V lost 0 bases, J lost 4 bases, and 5 bases stayed unmatched. Per the germline V gene, CDR1 is SGDLS and CDR2 is YYNGEE. The length of the CDR3 is 15 residues. Written as DNA, the CDR3 is TGTGCCAGCAGCGTAGGAAGCGGGGCCTCAGATACGCAGTATTTT. Protein product: CASSVGSGASDTQYF.

The gene calls are TRBV20-1 and TRBJ1-1; D perhaps matches TRBD1 (6 bases). The CDR3 loop spans 20 amino acids. V lost 1 base and J 4 bases, leaving 31 bases between the germline ends. The germline V gene has CDR1 DFQATT and CDR2 SNEGSKA (reference sequence). The CDR3 DNA reads as TGCAGTGCTAGAGCCCGCGCCGGGACAAATAACACGGAATGGGTCACTGAAGCTTTCTTT. Its protein product is CSARARAGTNNTEWVTEAFF.

This clonotype appeared many times. The chain has TRBV4-2 and TRBJ2-5; 13 bases are shared with TRBD2. Germline CDR1 LGHNA, CDR2 YNFKEQ. Trimming at V came to 0 bases and at J to 5 bases, leaving 6 bases not matched to a gene. CDR3 length: 17 amino acids. CDR3 DNA sequence: TGTGCCAGCAGCCAAGATCGACTAGCGGGGGGTCAGGAGACCCAGTACTTC. This gives the protein CASSQDRLAGGQETQYF.

This clonotype was seen at least ten times. This sequence joins TRBV5-1 and TRBJ1-1; D remains ambiguous. The germline V gene has CDR1 SGHRS and CDR2 YFSETQ. This CDR3 region has 15 residues. V was trimmed by 0 bases and J by 4 bases, leaving 13 bases between them. The CDR3 here is CASSLGYREGTEAFF. CDR3 bases: TGCGCCAGCAGCTTGGGATATAGGGAGGGCACTGAAGCTTTCTTT.

Concerning this clonotype itself: Given a much more abundant clone one base away, this may be a read error. The chain joins TRBV5-1 to TRBJ2-1; D is undetermined. Germline values: CDR1 SGHRS, CDR2 YFSETQ. This CDR3 has 13 amino acids. The CDR3 coding sequence is TGCGCCAGCAGGCAGAGCTCCTGCAATGAGCAGTTCTTC. As protein: CASRQSSCNEQFF. Full variable domain (outside the CDR3, taken from reference TRBV5-1 and TRBJ2-1): KAGVTQTPRYLIKTRGQQVTLSCSPISGHRSVSWYQQTPGQGLQFLFEYFSETQRNKGNFPGRFSGRQFSNSRSEMNVSTLELGDSALYLCASRQSSCNEQFFGPGTRLTVL.